A single sample is the source of the 22 T cell receptor beta chains below, sequenced in a study of CXCR3-negative and CXCR3-positive naive CD8 T cells. The TRB libraries of cDNA were built by UMI-labeled 5' RACE. From the 5' RACE reads, TCRdb lists one entry per CDR3 protein and no DNA. Across approximately 62,000 distinct CDR3 sequences, the top ten clones capture more than 4% of the sample. Sequences were obtained from naive CXCR3- CD8+ T cells from blood. Subset given: CD45RO-CCR7+CD27+CD95- naive CD8+ T cells lacking CXCR3 (TNR3-). The receptors derive from a human donor in good health. Some clones in this sample may be carry-over from other donors' samples.

This clonotype is classed as medium-sized by frequency. The chain uses TRBV6-1 and TRBJ2-7. This CDR3 has 14 amino acids. Germline loops: CDR1 MNHNS, CDR2 SASEGT. The CDR3 here is CASCLQSRNYEQYF.

This chain joins TRBV7-6 and TRBJ1-2; TCRdb calls TRBD1, which cannot be checked without DNA. Germline assignment: CDR1 SGHVS and CDR2 FNYEAQ. The CDR3 contains 15 residues. The chain's CDR3 is CASSQGTVLNYGYTF.

The V call is TRBV21-1, the J call TRBJ2-7; no DNA is available, so the TRBD1 call from TCRdb remains unchecked. TRBV21-1 constitutes a pseudogene. The CDR3 is 13 residues long. The CDR3 sequence: CASPSRGSYEQYF.

The chain links TRBV7-2 to TRBJ2-3; there is no DNA to check the TCRdb D call of TRBD1. Germline CDR1 and CDR2: SGHTA and FQGNSA. CDR3 length: 14 residues. CDR3 region: CASKFQGSTDTQYF.

V is TRBV27 and J is TRBJ2-7. The germline V gene encodes CDR1 MNHEY and CDR2 SMNVEV (reference sequence). The CDR3 has 13 amino acids. The CDR3 loop is CAAKSRVFYEQYF.

This CDR3 is CASSVEGGFVGYTF. The chain employs TRBV9 and TRBJ1-2; TCRdb's D call of TRBD1 is untestable without DNA. Germline V gene data show CDR1 as SGDLS and CDR2 as YYNGEE. The CDR3 is made up of 14 amino acids.

V usage is TRBV29-1 and J usage is TRBJ1-2; no DNA is available, so the TRBD1 call from TCRdb remains unchecked. The CDR3 has 14 residues. Germline CDR1 and CDR2: SQVTM and ANQGSEA. This CDR3 is CSAPGQGEHYGYTF.

J is TRBJ2-3 and V is TRBV7-3; TCRdb returns TRBD1, unconfirmable since there is no DNA. Germline values: CDR1 SGHTA, CDR2 FQGTGA. The CDR3 covers 13 residues. CDR3 protein: CASSWTGPDTQYF.

The V call is TRBV2, the J call TRBJ1-1; lacking DNA, the TRBD1 call made by TCRdb goes unchecked. This CDR3 is built from 14 residues. Germline CDR1 reads SNHLY; CDR2 reads FYNNEI. The CDR3 sequence is CASSETGGGTEAFF.

The CDR3 reads CASTSGDGETQYF. The V call is TRBV10-3, the J call TRBJ2-5; TCRdb's D call, TRBD2, is unchecked because there is no DNA. Germline V gene sequence: CDR1 ENHRY, CDR2 SYGVKD. CDR3 size: 13 residues.

The chain couples TRBV20-1 to TRBJ1-1; the D call of TRBD1 rests on TCRdb alone, since no DNA is present to check it. Germline V gives CDR1 DFQATT, CDR2 SNEGSKA (reference sequence). This CDR3 is built from 13 residues. The CDR3 here is CSTQAADYRGAFF.

The chain is built from TRBV29-1 and TRBJ2-1. This CDR3 has 11 residues. Germline CDR1 SQVTM, CDR2 ANQGSEA. CDR3 residues: CSAPGYNEQFF.

The rearrangement joins TRBV9 to TRBJ1-2; TCRdb proposes TRBD1, but this gene call is untestable without DNA. The CDR3 sequence is 14 residues long. Germline CDR1 is SGDLS and CDR2 is YYNGEE. The CDR3 loop reads CASSMLTGKYDYTF. Combining the CDR3 with reference TRBV9 and TRBJ1-2 gives the whole variable domain DSGVTQTPKHLITATGQRVTLRCSPRSGDLSVYWYQQSLDQGLQFLIQYYNGEERAKGNILERFSAQQFPDLHSELNLSSLELGDSALYFCASSMLTGKYDYTFGSGTRLTVV.

The chain couples TRBV7-9 to TRBJ1-6; TCRdb gives TRBD1 as the D gene, but with no DNA this cannot be confirmed. Germline V gene data show CDR1 as SEHNR and CDR2 as FQNEAQ (reference sequence). The CDR3 loop spans 16 amino acids. The CDR3 loop is CASSLSHTGDNPPLHF.

The V gene is TRBV29-1, the J gene TRBJ1-2; the D gene TCRdb calls, TRBD1, cannot be checked with no DNA. The CDR3 length is 14 residues. Germline V gives CDR1 SQVTM, CDR2 ANQGSEA. The CDR3 region is CSVVGDSANYGYTF.

This chain uses TRBV28 with TRBJ1-6; there is no DNA to check the TCRdb D call of TRBD1. This CDR3 comprises 16 residues. Germline V CDR1 and CDR2: MDHEN, SYDVKM. CDR3: CASSLRARQHNPPLHF.

The chain recombines TRBV4-2 with TRBJ2-1. The CDR3 has 13 amino acids. CDR1 and CDR2 from the germline V gene are LGHNA and YNFKEQ. This chain's CDR3 is CASSQDPQWEQFF.

The V call is TRBV29-1, the J call TRBJ1-1; the TCRdb D gene call, TRBD1, has no DNA to confirm it. Per germline, CDR1 SQVTM and CDR2 ANQGSEA. The CDR3 is made up of 15 amino acids. CDR3 in amino acids: CSVVQGAFVDTEAFF. Full variable domain (missing parts from reference TRBV29-1 and TRBJ1-1): SAVISQKPSRDICQRGTSLTIQCQVDSQVTMMFWYRQQPGQSLTLIATANQGSEATYESGFVIDKFPISRPNLTFSTLTVSNMSPEDSSIYLCSVVQGAFVDTEAFFGQGTRLTVV.

CDR3 in amino acids: CASSPVGFLDEQFF. The chain couples TRBV12-3 or TRBV12-4 to TRBJ2-1. This CDR3 has 14 residues.

The chain carries TRBV29-1 and TRBJ1-1. The CDR3 extends over 13 amino acids. Germline V CDR1 and CDR2: SQVTM, ANQGSEA. The CDR3: CSSSGGTDTEAFF.

The chain uses TRBV6-5 and TRBJ2-3; TCRdb's assignment of TRBD2 cannot be checked, as there is no DNA. This CDR3 contains 15 residues. The V gene's germline CDR1 is MNHEY and CDR2 SVGAGI. The chain's CDR3 is CASGLNSGSTDTQYF.

This clonotype is identified as medium-sized from frequency. This chain's CDR3 is CASSQGDRAGNTIYF. The rearrangement links TRBV7-9 to TRBJ1-3; with no DNA, the TCRdb D assignment of TRBD1 cannot be verified. Germline values: CDR1 SEHNR, CDR2 FQNEAQ (reference sequence). The CDR3 spans 15 residues.